Below are 17 T cell receptor beta chains sequenced from a single sample in a study of blood T cell repertoires in COVID-19 (TCRdb year 2020). The library was made by the immunoSEQ multiplex PCR assay. TCRdb limited this immuneACCESS table to in-frame rearrangements with V and J called. A share of clones is missing; checked studies link under half to unresolved V genes, and the rest is unexplained. Within this sample are roughly 380,000 clones, with roughly 84% of them counted one time only. The top ten hold almost 3% of the sample. What was sequenced was PBMCs or T cells enriched from blood (not recorded which). These receptors came from a woman aged 30 to 39 who had recovered from COVID-19.

This clone has just one count. The chain uses TRBV6-2 or TRBV6-3 and TRBJ1-2, with a weak D call TRBD1 (6 bases). This CDR3 is 13 amino acids long. The V end was cut by 5 bases, the J end by 7 bases, with 14 bases between. Germline CDR1 MNHEY, CDR2 SVGEGT. The chain's CDR3 is CASSRTVEFGYTF. The CDR3, as DNA: TGTGCCAGCAGTCGGACAGTGGAATTTGGCTACACCTTC.

This chain connects TRBV5-1 to TRBJ1-2; TRBD1 aligns across 8 bases. The CDR3 loop spans 16 amino acids. Per germline, CDR1 SGHRS and CDR2 YFSETQ. V dropped 4 bases and J dropped 3; count of bases not matched to a gene: 11. Here the CDR3 DNA reads TGCGCCAGCAGCCCAGACAGGGGTCGCGGGGACTATGGCTACACCTTC. Protein product: CASSPDRGRGDYGYTF.

Points on this clone: Other nucleotide sequences from this sample produce the same CDR3. The V call is TRBV29-1, the J call TRBJ2-5; 15 bases match TRBD2. The length of the CDR3 is 14 residues. Germline V gives CDR1 SQVTM, CDR2 ANQGSEA. J was trimmed by 2 bases and V by 6 bases; bases with no gene match: 1. The CDR3 loop is CSVGLAGGQETQYF. CDR3 DNA: TGCAGCGTCGGACTAGCGGGGGGGCAAGAGACCCAGTACTTC.

This chain connects TRBV7-8 to TRBJ2-5; D unresolved. V was clipped by 1 base and J by 9 bases, with 15 bases between them. The CDR3 spans 14 residues. The V gene's germline CDR1 is SGHVS and CDR2 FQNEAQ. The CDR3 reads CASSLGVRSVAQYF. DNA of the CDR3: TGTGCCAGCAGCTTAGGGGTCAGGTCTGTCGCCCAGTACTTC.

V and J are TRBV5-4 and TRBJ2-2; 7 bases fit TRBD1. Germline loops: CDR1 SGHNT, CDR2 YYREEE (reference sequence). Losses at the gene ends were 0 bases for V and 6 bases for J; bases not matched to a gene: 2. This CDR3 has 14 amino acids. CDR3 coding DNA: TGTGCCAGCAGCTTGGGGCAGGGGGCCGGGGAGCTGTTTTTT. Amino acid sequence: CASSLGQGAGELFF.

This clone occurred once. This chain connects TRBV7-9 to TRBJ1-2, with a weak D call TRBD1 (5 bases). V was trimmed by 5 bases and J by 5 bases, leaving 6 bases between them. Germline V lookup: CDR1 SEHNR, CDR2 FQNEAQ (reference sequence). The CDR3 extends over 11 amino acids. CDR3 amino acids: CASSAGYGYTF. The CDR3 DNA follows: TGTGCCAGCAGCGCAGGGTATGGCTACACCTTC.

This chain joins TRBV5-4 and TRBJ2-7; 7 nucleotides align to TRBD2. There are 15 residues in the CDR3. Germline V gene lookup returns CDR1 SGHNT and CDR2 YYREEE (reference sequence). V was pared by 3 bases and J by 0 bases, with 6 bases of the junction left unmatched. CDR3 sequence (DNA): TGTGCCAGCAGCTGGGATAGCGGGCACTCCTACGAGCAGTACTTC. Translated: CASSWDSGHSYEQYF.

This clone was counted a single time. In DNA, the CDR3 is TGTGCCAGCAGCCCCCGCGCAGGGTTGAACACTGAAGCTTTCTTT. Protein sequence: CASSPRAGLNTEAFF. The V and J genes are TRBV7-2 and TRBJ1-1, with D possibly matching TRBD1 (5 bases). With 5 bases removed from V and 0 bases from J, the gap between germline ends came to 13 bases. Germline CDR1 is SGHTA and CDR2 is FQGNSA. The CDR3 is 15 amino acids.

J is TRBJ2-5 and V is TRBV3-1 (or the pseudogene TRBV3-2); D remains ambiguous. Deletions cut 2 bases from V and 5 bases from J, with 6 bases between. Germline V gives CDR1 LGHDT, CDR2 YNNKEL (reference sequence). The CDR3 length is 12 residues. CDR3 DNA sequence: TGTGCCAGCAGCCAACCCTTTGAGACCCAGTACTTC. As protein: CASSQPFETQYF.

J is TRBJ1-6 and V is TRBV7-3, with 9 bases aligning to TRBD1. The germline gives CDR1 SGHTA, CDR2 FQGTGA. V shed 5 bases and J 6 bases; nucleotides not matched to a gene: 5. The CDR3 loop spans 15 amino acids. The CDR3 DNA sequence: TGTGCCAGCAGCCCCGCGACAGGGGGTAATTCACCCCTCCACTTT. This sequence encodes CASSPATGGNSPLHF.

On this clone itself: The junction shows a germline mismatch at one end, possibly a read error. The rearrangement joins TRBV5-1 to TRBJ2-1; D might be TRBD2 (5 bases). The CDR3 runs 12 residues. Germline CDR1 reads SGHRS; CDR2 reads YFSETQ. CDR3 nucleotide sequence: TGCGCAATCACGGACTCCCACAATGAGCAGTTCTTC. Amino acid sequence: CAITDSHNEQFF.

This sequence joins TRBV7-2 and TRBJ2-1; 8 bases match TRBD1. From germline, CDR1 is SGHTA and CDR2 FQGNSA. The junction had 6 bases not matched to a gene; V was cut back by 2 bases and J by 3 bases. There are 16 residues in the CDR3. This chain's CDR3 is CASSLTPGTGYNEQFF. The CDR3 nucleotides read TGTGCCAGCAGCTTAACCCCCGGGACAGGCTACAATGAGCAGTTCTTC.

The chain couples TRBV29-1 to TRBJ2-4, with 10 bases lining up with TRBD2. The trim removed 7 bases at V and 2 bases at J, leaving 8 bases unmatched. Germline V gene data show CDR1 as SQVTM and CDR2 as ANQGSEA. CDR3 length equals 15 residues. As DNA, the CDR3 is TGCAGCGGTCCAGCGGGGGGGCTATCCAAAAACATTCAGTACTTC. Protein product: CSGPAGGLSKNIQYF. The whole variable domain, remainder taken from reference TRBV29-1 and TRBJ2-4, is SAVISQKPSRDICQRGTSLTIQCQVDSQVTMMFWYRQQPGQSLTLIATANQGSEATYESGFVIDKFPISRPNLTFSTLTVSNMSPEDSSIYLCSGPAGGLSKNIQYFGAGTRLSVL.

This sequence joins TRBV19 and TRBJ1-2; TRBD1 matches at 9 bases. The ends lost 4 bases at V and 6 bases at J; junction bases unmatched: 3. There are 13 residues in the CDR3. Germline lookup yields CDR1 LNHDA and CDR2 SQIVND (reference sequence). The CDR3 protein is CASSTTGGNGYTF. The CDR3 DNA is TGTGCCAGTAGTACGACAGGGGGGAATGGCTACACCTTC. The whole variable domain, remainder taken from reference TRBV19 and TRBJ1-2, is DGGITQSPKYLFRKEGQNVTLSCEQNLNHDAMYWYRQDPGQGLRLIYYSQIVNDFQKGDIAEGYSVSREKKESFPLTVTSAQKNPTAFYLCASSTTGGNGYTFGSGTRLTVV.

CDR3 amino acids: CASAMGREQPQHF. The CDR3 DNA sequence: TGTGCCAGCGCCATGGGGAGGGAACAGCCCCAGCATTTT. The V call is TRBV7-2, the J call TRBJ1-5; D remains unclear. The CDR3 is made up of 13 amino acids. Germline V gives CDR1 SGHTA, CDR2 FQGNSA. Trimming shortened V by 8 bases and J by 7 bases, and 15 bases separated the two germline ends.

This sequence joins TRBV25-1 and TRBJ1-1; no firm D call. V lost 1 base to trimming and J lost 0 bases, with 6 bases between them. The CDR3 is 14 residues long. Germline-derived CDR1 and CDR2 are MGHDK and SYGVNS. For the CDR3, the DNA is TGTGCCAGCAGTGAATCCGGGTTGAACACTGAAGCTTTCTTT. This gives the protein CASSESGLNTEAFF.

The V gene is TRBV10-1, the J gene TRBJ2-1; no firm D call. The CDR3 is 13 residues long. Germline CDR1 is WNHNN and CDR2 is SYGVQD (reference sequence). Between the trimmed V and J ends, which lost 0 bases and 7 bases, there was a span of 7 bases. CDR3 nucleotides: TGCGCCAGCAGTGAGTCGAGAGCAAATGAGCAGTTCTTC. Translating gives CASSESRANEQFF.